The rows below give T cell receptor beta chains drawn from one sample of a study of shared T cell receptors in the human thymus. The protocol was immunoSEQ multiplex PCR, while the TCRdb copy is restricted to in-frame clones and leaves out a portion. The data show some 660,000 clones, roughly 86% seen once. The same sample was also used in a study of human thymus T cells.

Sequencing was done on a sample of thymocytes. These receptor sequences come from a boy less than two years old with a congenital heart defect. Each CDR3 is given with its conserved first and last residue. D genes are given only for firm matches. Size is stated for part of the rows, as once, few or many counts, or as a class when the clone is expanded.

j_gene	abundance	d_gene	v_gene	CDR3aa	CDR3nt
TRBJ2-3	-	TRBD2	TRBV18	CASSPSGGEQYF	TGTGCCAGCTCACCGAGCGGGGGGGAACAGTATTTT
TRBJ2-3	-	TRBD2	TRBV28	CASSPGGGTDTQYF	TGTGCCAGCAGTCCCGGGGGGGGTACAGATACGCAGTATTTT
TRBJ2-3	-	TRBD2	TRBV4-1	CASSLRRPATSGGEDTQYF	TGCGCCAGCAGCCTCAGACGCCCCGCGACTAGCGGGGGGGAAGATACGCAGTATTTT
TRBJ2-3	once	TRBD1	TRBV7-9	CASSSSGTGAIDTQYF	TGTGCCAGCAGTAGCTCGGGGACAGGGGCGATAGATACGCAGTATTTT
TRBJ2-7	-	-	TRBV7-2	CASSPQFGGPGDEQYF	TGTGCCAGCAGCCCTCAATTCGGCGGGCCCGGGGACGAGCAGTACTTC
TRBJ2-3	-	TRBD2	TRBV5-6	CASSWDYTDTQYF	TGTGCCAGCAGCTGGGACTACACAGATACGCAGTATTTT
TRBJ2-5	-	-	TRBV6-5	CASSYFQGVQETQYF	TGTGCCAGCAGTTACTTTCAGGGTGTCCAAGAGACCCAGTACTTC
TRBJ2-3	-	TRBD2	TRBV27	CASSLYRLAGRTDTQYF	TGTGCCAGCAGTTTATATCGGCTAGCGGGACGCACAGATACGCAGTATTTT
TRBJ2-7	once	TRBD1	TRBV7-9	CASSLISPGPQGAYEQYF	TGTGCCAGCAGCTTAATATCCCCGGGACCGCAGGGGGCCTACGAGCAGTACTTC
TRBJ2-5	-	TRBD1	TRBV11-2	CASSFGLIGGQGGAETQYF	TGTGCCAGCAGCTTCGGATTAATCGGGGGACAGGGAGGTGCGGAGACCCAGTACTTC
TRBJ1-1	-	-	TRBV4-1	CASSQELGGRTLYTEAFF	TGCGCCAGCAGCCAAGAGCTAGGTGGTAGAACCTTGTACACTGAAGCTTTCTTT
TRBJ2-7	-	TRBD1	TRBV14	CASSHLDRVGSYEQYF	TGTGCCAGCAGCCACCTCGACAGGGTAGGCTCCTACGAGCAGTACTTC
TRBJ1-6	-	-	TRBV2	CASSGTGPASPLHF	TGTGCCAGCAGTGGCACAGGACCTGCTTCACCCCTCCACTTT
TRBJ1-5	few	TRBD1	TRBV2	CASSERDRETNSNQPQHF	TGTGCCAGCAGTGAAAGGGACAGAGAAACAAATAGCAATCAGCCCCAGCATTTT
TRBJ1-6	-	-	TRBV9	CASRAQDHNSPLHF	TGTGCCAGCAGGGCCCAGGATCATAATTCACCCCTCCACTTT
TRBJ2-1	-	TRBD1	TRBV10-3	CAISETGVSYNEQFF	TGTGCCATCAGTGAGACAGGGGTCTCCTACAATGAGCAGTTCTTC
TRBJ2-2	-	TRBD1	TRBV27	CASSFVGQKNTGELFF	TGTGCCAGCAGTTTTGTGGGACAGAAGAACACCGGGGAGCTGTTTTTT
TRBJ2-1	-	-	TRBV15	CATSRGAGESYNEQFF	TGTGCCACCAGCAGAGGAGCAGGGGAGTCCTACAATGAGCAGTTCTTC
TRBJ2-7	-	-	TRBV5-1	CASSLGQWTYEQYF	TGCGCCAGCAGCTTGGGACAGTGGACCTACGAGCAGTACTTC
TRBJ2-5	-	-	TRBV4-2	CASSLGGDQETQYF	TGTGCCAGCAGCCTAGGGGGGGACCAAGAGACCCAGTACTTC
TRBJ2-3	-	TRBD2	TRBV28	CASNERAGGSTDTQYF	TGTGCCAGCAACGAGAGAGCGGGGGGGAGCACAGATACGCAGTATTTT
TRBJ1-1	-	-	TRBV27	CASSYQGGTEAFF	TGTGCCAGCAGTTATCAGGGTGGCACTGAAGCTTTCTTT
TRBJ1-5	few	-	TRBV19	CASSPFPTYSNQPQHF	TGTGCCAGTAGTCCATTCCCAACTTATAGCAATCAGCCCCAGCATTTT
TRBJ2-7	-	-	TRBV5-1	CASSLAVYGVQGYEQYF	TGCGCCAGCAGCTTGGCGGTATACGGGGTACAGGGCTACGAGCAGTACTTC
TRBJ2-3	-	TRBD2	TRBV9	CASSLGTSAGDTQYF	TGTGCCAGCAGCCTGGGGACTAGCGCTGGAGATACGCAGTATTTT
TRBJ1-6	-	-	TRBV5-6	CASGLAPVYNSPLHF	TGTGCCAGCGGCTTGGCCCCAGTTTATAATTCACCCCTCCACTTT
TRBJ1-4	-	-	TRBV7-9	CASSLNRDGEKLFF	TGTGCCAGCAGCCTAAACAGGGACGGAGAAAAACTGTTTTTT
TRBJ2-2	-	-	TRBV27	CASSLIAGNTGELFF	TGTGCCAGCAGTTTAATTGCGGGGAACACCGGGGAGCTGTTTTTT
TRBJ2-3	once	-	TRBV4-1	CASSQDFRGPFTDTQYF	TGCGCCAGCAGCCAAGATTTCAGGGGCCCATTCACAGATACGCAGTATTTT
TRBJ2-1	few	-	TRBV4-1	CASSQESGVSYNEQFF	TGCGCCAGCAGCCAAGAGTCGGGGGTCTCCTACAATGAGCAGTTCTTC
TRBJ2-1	once	-	TRBV5-6	CASSWHFSYNEQFF	TGTGCCAGCAGCTGGCATTTCTCCTACAATGAGCAGTTCTTC
TRBJ2-1	-	TRBD2	TRBV5-1	CASSWTSGGGSYNEQFF	TGCGCCAGCAGCTGGACTAGCGGGGGGGGCTCCTACAATGAGCAGTTCTTC
TRBJ2-3	-	TRBD1	TRBV4-3	CASSQDGSGQNTDTQYF	TGCGCCAGCAGCCAAGACGGATCGGGACAGAACACAGATACGCAGTATTTT
TRBJ2-1	once	-	TRBV4-3	CASSQESKTYPDYNEQFF	TGCGCCAGCAGCCAAGAATCAAAAACATACCCAGATTACAATGAGCAGTTCTTC
TRBJ2-7	-	TRBD2	TRBV28	CASSPAGAGDEQYF	TGTGCCAGCAGCCCAGCGGGAGCGGGCGACGAGCAGTACTTC
TRBJ2-7	-	TRBD1	TRBV4-1	CASSQDVQGAREQYF	TGCGCCAGCAGCCAAGATGTGCAGGGGGCGCGGGAGCAGTACTTC
TRBJ1-3	-	TRBD1	TRBV7-2	CASSLVGQGNSGNTIYF	TGTGCCAGCAGCTTAGTGGGACAGGGAAACTCTGGAAACACCATATATTTT
TRBJ1-5	few	TRBD1	TRBV6-5	CASSNGTDSNQPQHF	TGTGCCAGCAGTAACGGGACAGATAGCAATCAGCCCCAGCATTTT
TRBJ1-6	-	-	TRBV11-2	CASSFLIGYRVQNSPLHF	TGTGCCAGCAGCTTCCTCATTGGGTACAGGGTGCAGAATTCACCCCTCCACTTT
TRBJ1-6	-	TRBD1	TRBV5-6	CASSWVRDRGFPLHF	TGTGCCAGCAGCTGGGTCCGGGACAGGGGGTTCCCCCTCCACTTT
TRBJ2-5	-	-	TRBV4-3	CASSLRRSTAGEKAETQYF	TGCGCCAGCAGCCTAAGACGGAGTACGGCAGGGGAGAAAGCAGAGACCCAGTACTTC
TRBJ2-3	-	TRBD2	TRBV7-6	CASSPGLAGSPSTDTQYF	TGTGCCAGCAGCCCGGGACTAGCGGGATCGCCTAGCACAGATACGCAGTATTTT
TRBJ2-6	-	TRBD1	TRBV30	CAWSPGQSFSGANVLTF	TGTGCCTGGAGTCCGGGACAGTCATTCTCTGGGGCCAACGTCCTGACTTTC
TRBJ2-4	-	-	TRBV6-5	CATAAVAKNIQYF	TGTGCCACCGCGGCGGTAGCCAAAAACATTCAGTACTTC